The table lists the clone carrying this T cell receptor (beta chain) with a count of one. The target antigen is unknown. This sample was included in a study of cytomegalovirus exposure and HLA in healthy donors. Study information: The roughly 670 first-cohort repertoires and the 110 or so validation repertoires shared the same platform, a later analysis reported.

V gave up 4 bases and J gave up 1 base, with 11 bases separating them. Germline CDR1 is SGHRS and CDR2 is YFSETQ. The CDR3 is 14 residues long. Assay used: immunoSEQ multiplex PCR; TCRdb lists only in-frame clones, some missing. The table records 95,000 to 150,000 clones, 94% of them present only once. Study results and limitations: In vitro work confirmed that a few CMV-associated chains recognize CMV antigens. Whilst most TCR sequences proved rare, a subset of public TCRs occurred across many donors. A list of approximately 160 TCR beta chains associated with cytomegalovirus was given.

The specimen was PBMCs. This TCR came from a woman aged 18 to 35 in good health and CMV-seronegative. The rearrangement links TRBV5-1 to TRBJ1-1, with D possibly TRBD1 on 5 matching bases. The DNA of the CDR3 is TGCGCCAGCAGCAACGGCCAGGGGAACACTGAAGCTTTCTTT. As protein: CASSNGQGNTEAFF. The full variable domain, its missing parts supplied by reference TRBV5-1 and TRBJ1-1, is KAGVTQTPRYLIKTRGQQVTLSCSPISGHRSVSWYQQTPGQGLQFLFEYFSETQRNKGNFPGRFSGRQFSNSRSEMNVSTLELGDSALYLCASSNGQGNTEAFFGQGTRLTVV.